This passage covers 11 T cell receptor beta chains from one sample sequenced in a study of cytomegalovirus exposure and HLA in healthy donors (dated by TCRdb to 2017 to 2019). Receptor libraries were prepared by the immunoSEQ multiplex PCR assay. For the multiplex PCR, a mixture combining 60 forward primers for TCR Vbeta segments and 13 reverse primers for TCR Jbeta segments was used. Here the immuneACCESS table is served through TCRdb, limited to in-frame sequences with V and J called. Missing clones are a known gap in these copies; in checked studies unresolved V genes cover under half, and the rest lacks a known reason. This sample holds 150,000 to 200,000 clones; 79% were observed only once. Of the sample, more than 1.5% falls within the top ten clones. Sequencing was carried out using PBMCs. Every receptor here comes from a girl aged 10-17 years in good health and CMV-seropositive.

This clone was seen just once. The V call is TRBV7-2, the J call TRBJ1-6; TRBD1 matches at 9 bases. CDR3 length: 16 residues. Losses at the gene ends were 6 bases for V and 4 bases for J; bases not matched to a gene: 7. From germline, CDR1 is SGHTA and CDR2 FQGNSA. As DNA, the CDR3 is TGTGCCAGCAGTCCCGACAGGGGGTTGTATAATTCACCCCTCCACTTT. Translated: CASSPDRGLYNSPLHF.

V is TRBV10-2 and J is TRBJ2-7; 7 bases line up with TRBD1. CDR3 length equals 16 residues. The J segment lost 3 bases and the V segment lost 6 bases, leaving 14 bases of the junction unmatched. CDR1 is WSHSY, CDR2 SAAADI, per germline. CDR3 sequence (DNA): TGCGCCAGCAGCACGGCCAAGGGGACAGAAATCTACGAGCAGTACTTC. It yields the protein CASSTAKGTEIYEQYF.

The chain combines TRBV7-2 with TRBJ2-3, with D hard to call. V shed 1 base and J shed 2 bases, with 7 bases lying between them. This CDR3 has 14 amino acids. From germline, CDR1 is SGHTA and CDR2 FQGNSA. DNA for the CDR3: TGTGCCAGCAGCTTAGGTCACACCACAGATACGCAGTATTTT. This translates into CASSLGHTTDTQYF. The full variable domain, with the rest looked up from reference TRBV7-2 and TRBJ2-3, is GAGVSQSPSNKVTEKGKDVELRCDPISGHTALYWYRQSLGQGLEFLIYFQGNSAPDKSGLPSDRFSAERTGGSVSTLTIQRTQQEDSAVYLCASSLGHTTDTQYFGPGTRLTVL.

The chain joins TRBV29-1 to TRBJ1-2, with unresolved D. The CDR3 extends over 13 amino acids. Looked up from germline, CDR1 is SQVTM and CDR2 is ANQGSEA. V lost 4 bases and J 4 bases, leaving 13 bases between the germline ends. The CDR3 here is CSVVPAESYGYTF. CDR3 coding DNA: TGCAGCGTTGTACCCGCGGAAAGCTATGGCTACACCTTC.

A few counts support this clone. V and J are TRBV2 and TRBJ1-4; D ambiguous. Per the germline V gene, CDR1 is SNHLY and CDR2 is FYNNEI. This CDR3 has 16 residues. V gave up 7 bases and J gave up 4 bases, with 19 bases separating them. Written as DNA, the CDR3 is TGTGCCAGCACAATCTTACGGGCAGGAGGTAATGAAAAACTGTTTTTT. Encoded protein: CASTILRAGGNEKLFF.

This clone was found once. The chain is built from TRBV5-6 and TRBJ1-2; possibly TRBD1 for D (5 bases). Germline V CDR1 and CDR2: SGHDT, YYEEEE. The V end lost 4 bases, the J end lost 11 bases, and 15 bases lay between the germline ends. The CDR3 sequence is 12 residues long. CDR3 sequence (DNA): TGTGCCAGCAGCCCGGGGGGGGGTCTATACACCTTC. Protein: CASSPGGGLYTF. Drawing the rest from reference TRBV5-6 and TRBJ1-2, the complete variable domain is DAGVTQSPTHLIKTRGQQVTLRCSPKSGHDTVSWYQQALGQGPQFIFQYYEEEERQRGNFPDRFSGHQFPNYSSELNVNALLLGDSALYLCASSPGGGLYTFGSGTRLTVV.

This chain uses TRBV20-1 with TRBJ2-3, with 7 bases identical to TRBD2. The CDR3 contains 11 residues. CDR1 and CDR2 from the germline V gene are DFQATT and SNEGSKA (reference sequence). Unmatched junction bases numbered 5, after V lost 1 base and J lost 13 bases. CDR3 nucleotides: TGCAGTGCTAGAGCTCGGCTAGCGGAGTATTTT. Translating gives CSARARLAEYF.

CDR3 amino acids: CASSETTLGTGELFF. The CDR3 DNA follows: TGTGCCAGCAGTGAGACTACCCTAGGCACCGGGGAGCTGTTTTTT. The chain uses TRBV2 and TRBJ2-2, with D maybe TRBD2 (5 bases). The germline V gene has CDR1 SNHLY and CDR2 FYNNEI. This CDR3 has 15 residues. V lost 3 bases and J 4 bases, leaving 12 bases between the germline ends.

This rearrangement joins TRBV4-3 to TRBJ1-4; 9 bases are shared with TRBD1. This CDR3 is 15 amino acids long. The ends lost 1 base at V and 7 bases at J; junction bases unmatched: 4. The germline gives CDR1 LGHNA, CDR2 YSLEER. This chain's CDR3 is CASSQATGGGEKLFF. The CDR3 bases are TGCGCCAGCAGCCAAGCGACAGGGGGTGGTGAAAAACTGTTTTTT.

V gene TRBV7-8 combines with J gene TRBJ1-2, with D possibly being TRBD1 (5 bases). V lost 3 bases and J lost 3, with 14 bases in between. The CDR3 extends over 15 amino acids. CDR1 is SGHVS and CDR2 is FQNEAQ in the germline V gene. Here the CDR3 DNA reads TGTGCCAGCAGCTTTGGGGCAGTGAGTGACTATGGCTACACCTTC. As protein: CASSFGAVSDYGYTF.

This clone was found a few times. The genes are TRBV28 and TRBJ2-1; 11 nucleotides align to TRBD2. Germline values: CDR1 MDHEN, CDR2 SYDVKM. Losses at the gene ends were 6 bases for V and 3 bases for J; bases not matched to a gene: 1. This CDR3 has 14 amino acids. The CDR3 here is CASRLAGDYNEQFF. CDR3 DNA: TGTGCCAGCAGACTAGCGGGGGACTACAATGAGCAGTTCTTC.